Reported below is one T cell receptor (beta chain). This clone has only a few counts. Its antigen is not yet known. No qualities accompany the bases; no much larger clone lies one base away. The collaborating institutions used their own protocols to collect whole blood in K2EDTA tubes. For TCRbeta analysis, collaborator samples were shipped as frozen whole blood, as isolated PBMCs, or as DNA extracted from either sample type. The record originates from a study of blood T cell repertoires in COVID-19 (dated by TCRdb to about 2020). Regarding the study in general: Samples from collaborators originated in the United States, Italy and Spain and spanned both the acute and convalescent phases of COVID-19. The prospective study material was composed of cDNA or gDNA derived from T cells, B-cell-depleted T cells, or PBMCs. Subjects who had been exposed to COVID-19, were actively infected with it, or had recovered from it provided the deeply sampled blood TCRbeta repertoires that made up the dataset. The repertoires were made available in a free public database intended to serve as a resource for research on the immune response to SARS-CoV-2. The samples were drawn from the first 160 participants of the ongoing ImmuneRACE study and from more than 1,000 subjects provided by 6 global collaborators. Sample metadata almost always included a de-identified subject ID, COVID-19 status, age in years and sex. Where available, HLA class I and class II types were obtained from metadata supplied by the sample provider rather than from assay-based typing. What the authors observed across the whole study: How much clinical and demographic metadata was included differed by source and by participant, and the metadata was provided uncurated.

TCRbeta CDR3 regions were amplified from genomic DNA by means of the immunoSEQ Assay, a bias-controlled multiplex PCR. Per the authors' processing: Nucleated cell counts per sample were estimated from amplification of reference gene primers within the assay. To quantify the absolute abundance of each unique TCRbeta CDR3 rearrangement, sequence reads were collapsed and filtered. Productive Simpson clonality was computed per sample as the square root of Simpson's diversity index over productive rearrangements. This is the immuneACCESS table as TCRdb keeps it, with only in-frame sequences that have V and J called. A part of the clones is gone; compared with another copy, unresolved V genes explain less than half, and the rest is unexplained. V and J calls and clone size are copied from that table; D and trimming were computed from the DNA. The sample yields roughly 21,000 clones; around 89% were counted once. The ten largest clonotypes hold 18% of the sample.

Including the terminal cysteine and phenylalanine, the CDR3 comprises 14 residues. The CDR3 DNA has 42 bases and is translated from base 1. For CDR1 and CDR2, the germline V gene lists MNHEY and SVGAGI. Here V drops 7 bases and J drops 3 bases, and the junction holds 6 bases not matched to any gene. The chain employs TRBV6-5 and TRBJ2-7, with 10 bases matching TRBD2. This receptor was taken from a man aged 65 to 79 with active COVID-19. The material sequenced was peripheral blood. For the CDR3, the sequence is CASIWTSGNYEQYF. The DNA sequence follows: TGTGCCAGCATTTGGACTAGCGGCAACTACGAGCAGTACTTC.